This paragraph reports one T cell receptor (beta chain). Its matching antigen is unknown. Using immunoSEQ multiplex PCR, the repertoire was profiled, and TCRdb retains in-frame clones only, with some absent. The table lists approximately 110,000 clones, around 86% of them singletons. This record comes from a study of T cell responses to AZD1222 COVID-19 vaccine. Study-level findings and limits: No repertoire was sampled before or during the peak T cell response, only after it.

CDR3 length equals 10 residues. The V end was cut by 3 bases, the J end by 11 bases, with 7 bases between. The source was peripheral blood, collected on day 0 of AZD1222 vaccination. The V and J genes are TRBV12-3 or TRBV12-4 and TRBJ1-1, with D perhaps matching TRBD1 (5 bases). This sequence was found in an adult in good health. The DNA for the CDR3 is TGTGCCAGCAGTTTGGGGGGTGCTTTCTTT. Amino acids: CASSLGGAFF.